A selection of T cell receptor beta chains follows, all from one sample in a study of a mutant IDH1 vaccine in newly diagnosed glioma. Which antigens these TCRs recognize remains unknown. Generated by immunoSEQ multiplex PCR, the TCRdb table keeps only in-frame clones and is missing some. The sample has 90,000 to 100,000 clones; about nine tenths are singletons. Sequenced material: PBMCs, taken from a glioma patient whose treatment included an IDH1 peptide vaccine. The receptors originated from a woman in her fifties or sixties with glioma. CDR3s include the opening cysteine and the closing phenylalanine or tryptophan. Fields, in order: CDR3 length, clone size, V gene, CDR3 protein. Rows may omit the clone size; those that give it use once, few, many or a size class.

length: 15
size: NA
V: TRBV28
CDR3: CASSSPGTGIYGYTF

length: 15
size: NA
V: TRBV13
CDR3: CASSLRQGGPYGYTF

length: 17
size: NA
V: TRBV10-3
CDR3: CAISPLPGTGSHNEQFF

length: 15
size: once
V: TRBV6-1
CDR3: CASSELNGRFNGYTF

length: 16
size: once
V: TRBV10-3
CDR3: CAISESWGATNEKLFF

length: 15
size: NA
V: TRBV19
CDR3: CASRPDGSSTDTQYF

length: 19
size: NA
V: TRBV7-3
CDR3: CASSLTSGGTFFSYNEQFF

length: 16
size: NA
V: TRBV7-9
CDR3: CASSIGQGTSGNTIYF

length: 14
size: NA
V: TRBV6-6
CDR3: CASSATGGSYEQYF

length: 12
size: NA
V: TRBV6-1
CDR3: CASSDRVTEAFF

length: 15
size: NA
V: TRBV14
CDR3: CASSQFRRRHTEAFF

length: 13
size: NA
V: TRBV6-5
CDR3: CASWAVFTDTQYF

length: 15
size: NA
V: TRBV7-2
CDR3: CASSSTGGARMPQHF

length: 16
size: NA
V: TRBV13
CDR3: CASSLGPGVSGNTIYF

length: 14
size: NA
V: TRBV6-5
CDR3: CASTRFGGCYEQYF

length: 13
size: NA
V: TRBV7-2
CDR3: CASSLNQGQPQHF

length: 14
size: NA
V: TRBV2
CDR3: CASRDRGHSYEQYF

length: 14
size: few
V: TRBV6-1
CDR3: CASSGGTGGYGYTF

length: 12
size: NA
V: TRBV6-1
CDR3: CASSDRRSTQYF

length: 15
size: NA
V: TRBV9
CDR3: CASSVGVGEDYEQYF